The text below deals with one T cell receptor (beta chain). Its antigen is as yet unknown. The CDR3 length is 15 residues. This entry comes from a study of T cells expressing NK-cell markers. Turning to the study itself: Source material for TCR beta repertoires consisted of sorted CD3+CD56+NKG2C+, CD3+CD56+NKG2C- and CD3+CD56-NKG2C+ T cells. The eight sequenced donors comprised seven who were HCMV-seropositive and one who was seronegative.

General observations from the study: Among CD8+ T cells from about six donors, dominant NKG2C+ clonotypes accounted for about 1.0-8%. These same clonotypes (in four donors) also led the CD3+CD56-NKG2C+ fraction.

TCRdb re-called the 5' RACE reads and shows each CDR3 protein once, DNA omitted. This sample's clone table lists 200,000 to 300,000 distinct CDR3 sequences. The V call is TRBV12-3 or TRBV12-4, the J call TRBJ2-7; TCRdb selects TRBD2, and the lack of DNA leaves this call unchecked. The clonotype originates from a man younger than 35 in good health. Sample: blood T cells: a sorted CD56 or NKG2C T cell subset, CD4+ or CD8+ T cells, or bulk PBMC T cells (not recorded which). This CDR3 reads CASSRGDSLVYEQYF.